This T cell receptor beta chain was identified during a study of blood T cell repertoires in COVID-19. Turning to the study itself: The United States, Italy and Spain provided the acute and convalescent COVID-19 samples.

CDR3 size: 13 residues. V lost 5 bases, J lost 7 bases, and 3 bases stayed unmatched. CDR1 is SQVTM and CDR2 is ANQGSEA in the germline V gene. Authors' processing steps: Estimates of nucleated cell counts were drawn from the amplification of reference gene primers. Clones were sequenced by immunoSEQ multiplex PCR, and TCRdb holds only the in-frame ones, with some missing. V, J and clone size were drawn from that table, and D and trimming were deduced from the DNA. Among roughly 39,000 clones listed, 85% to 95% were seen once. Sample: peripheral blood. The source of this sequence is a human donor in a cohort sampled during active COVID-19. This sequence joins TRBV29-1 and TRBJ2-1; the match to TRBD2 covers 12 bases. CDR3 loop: CSVLAGGRNEQFF. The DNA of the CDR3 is TGCAGCGTTCTAGCGGGAGGGAGGAATGAGCAGTTCTTC.